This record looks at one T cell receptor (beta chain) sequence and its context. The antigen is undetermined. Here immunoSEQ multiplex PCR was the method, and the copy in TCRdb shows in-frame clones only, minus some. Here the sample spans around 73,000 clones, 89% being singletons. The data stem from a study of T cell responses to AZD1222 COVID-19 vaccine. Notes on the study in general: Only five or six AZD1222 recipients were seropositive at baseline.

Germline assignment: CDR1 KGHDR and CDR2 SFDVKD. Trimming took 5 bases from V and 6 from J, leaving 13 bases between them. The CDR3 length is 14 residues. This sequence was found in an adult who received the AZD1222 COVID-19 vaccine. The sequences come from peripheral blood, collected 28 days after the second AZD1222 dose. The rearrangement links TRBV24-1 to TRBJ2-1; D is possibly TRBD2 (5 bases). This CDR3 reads CATSVLGGSNEQFF. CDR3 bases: TGTGCCACCAGTGTGCTAGGAGGCAGCAATGAGCAGTTCTTC.